The 9 T cell receptor beta chains listed next were all sequenced from one sample in a study of T cells after yellow fever vaccination. A single record per CDR3 protein comes from TCRdb applying MiXCR to the 5' RACE reads. The table records over 300,000 distinct CDR3 sequences, roughly 4% of them present only once. Sequencing used PBMCs, obtained 5 days after the yellow fever booster vaccination. The origin of the receptors is a man between 18 and 35 years old who received the YFV17D yellow fever vaccine.

At least ten counts were recorded for this clonotype. The chain uses TRBV12-3 or TRBV12-4 and TRBJ1-6; D is unresolved. The CDR3 runs 14 residues. Trimming removed 7 bases from V and 5 bases from J, with 12 bases in between. CDR3 sequence reads: CASTAGRNNSPLHF. The CDR3 DNA sequence: TGTGCCAGCACCGCGGGTCGGAATAATTCACCCCTCCACTTT.

The chain is built from TRBV7-2 and TRBJ2-1; a weak D match, TRBD1 (5 bases). Per germline, CDR1 SGHTA and CDR2 FQGNSA. Between the trimmed V and J ends, which lost 1 base and 8 bases, there was a span of 15 bases. This CDR3 is built from 15 residues. This CDR3 is CASSLVGPTQYEQFF. CDR3 DNA: TGTGCCAGCAGCTTAGTGGGGCCCACCCAGTATGAGCAGTTCTTC.

This chain connects TRBV10-3 to TRBJ1-2; D not certain. Germline V lookup: CDR1 ENHRY, CDR2 SYGVKD. The CDR3 sequence is 14 residues long. The germline V and J ends were trimmed by 6 bases and 2 bases, with 13 bases remaining between them. The CDR3 nucleotides read TGTGCCATCAGCAAGGACGGGGTCAACTATGGCTACACCTTC. This gives the protein CAISKDGVNYGYTF.

This clonotype occurred many times. This CDR3 is CASSQDGTGSYEQYF. Written as DNA, the CDR3 is TGTGCCAGCAGCCAAGATGGGACAGGCTCCTACGAGCAGTACTTC. V is TRBV4-2 and J is TRBJ2-7, with 8 bases fitting TRBD1. V trimming: 0 bases; J trimming: 0 bases; junction bases outside the gene matches: 1. The CDR3 contains 15 residues. Germline lookup yields CDR1 LGHNA and CDR2 YNFKEQ.

This clonotype was seen a handful of times. V gene TRBV2 combines with J gene TRBJ1-4; no definite D call. Germline V gene sequence: CDR1 SNHLY, CDR2 FYNNEI. The CDR3 has 14 amino acids. The V gene lost 8 bases and the J gene lost 0 bases, with 10 bases spanning the gap. The CDR3, as DNA: TGTGCCAGCGTCCAAGATGCAACTAATGAAAAACTGTTTTTT. Amino acid sequence: CASVQDATNEKLFF.

This clonotype was counted a few times. The chain uses TRBV27 and TRBJ1-1; 8 nucleotides agree with TRBD1. The CDR3 is 15 amino acids. V lost 2 bases and J lost 7; bases outside the gene matches: 9. The germline V gene has CDR1 MNHEY and CDR2 SMNVEV (reference sequence). The chain's CDR3 is CASSLQEDRAGEAFF. The DNA for the CDR3 is TGTGCCAGCAGTTTACAAGAGGACAGGGCAGGTGAAGCTTTCTTT.

This clonotype was picked up a small number of times. This chain connects TRBV7-8 to TRBJ2-2, with D perhaps matching TRBD2 (7 bases). This CDR3 region has 16 residues. The V end lost 6 bases, the J end lost 5 bases, and 19 bases lay between the germline ends. The V gene's germline CDR1 is SGHVS and CDR2 FQNEAQ. Written as DNA, the CDR3 is TGTGCCAGCAGTCCCCTGGGAGGGGGGGTGACCGGGGAGCTGTTTTTT. It is translated as CASSPLGGGVTGELFF.

This clonotype turned up a few times. The genes are TRBV5-1 and TRBJ2-1; D is uncertain. V lost 0 bases and J 0 bases, leaving 10 bases between the germline ends. The germline V gene encodes CDR1 SGHRS and CDR2 YFSETQ. The CDR3 runs to 16 residues. CDR3 amino acids: CASSLDSTYSYNEQFF. CDR3 nucleotides: TGCGCCAGCAGCTTGGACAGCACATACTCCTACAATGAGCAGTTCTTC. Filled out from reference TRBV5-1 and TRBJ2-1, the complete variable domain reads KAGVTQTPRYLIKTRGQQVTLSCSPISGHRSVSWYQQTPGQGLQFLFEYFSETQRNKGNFPGRFSGRQFSNSRSEMNVSTLELGDSALYLCASSLDSTYSYNEQFFGPGTRLTVL.

In its sample, this clonotype was seen many times. V is TRBV27 and J is TRBJ1-6, with 7 bases matching TRBD1. Trimming cost V 5 bases and J 9 bases; bases outside gene matches: 7. Germline CDR1 is MNHEY and CDR2 is SMNVEV (reference sequence). The CDR3 has 14 amino acids. The CDR3 is CASSPTGAISPLHF. The DNA of the CDR3 is TGTGCCAGCAGTCCAACAGGGGCGATTTCACCCCTCCACTTT.